Reported below is one TCR beta chain. Other DNA sequences in the same sample also yield this CDR3. Repertoires were generated with immunoSEQ multiplex PCR, while TCRdb's copy carries only in-frame clones and drops some. The sample lists 120,000 or so clones, around 85% occurring once. Germline trimming cut 2 bases from V and 1 base from J; bases unmatched to any gene: 2. The CDR3 consists of 15 residues. The germline gives CDR1 MNHEY, CDR2 SVGAGI. This sample was taken from a study of blood T cell repertoires in COVID-19. The overall study: Researchers got acute and convalescent COVID-19 samples from the United States, Italy and Spain. The analysed material was cDNA or gDNA that came from T cells, B-cell-depleted T cells, or PBMCs.

This receptor was identified in a woman between 45 and 65 years old with acute or convalescent COVID-19. The material sequenced was peripheral blood. The chain combines TRBV6-5 with TRBJ1-1, with 9 bases matching TRBD1. The CDR3 loop is CASSYEGQGNTEAFF. CDR3 sequence (DNA): TGTGCCAGCAGTTACGAGGGACAGGGGAACACTGAAGCTTTCTTT.